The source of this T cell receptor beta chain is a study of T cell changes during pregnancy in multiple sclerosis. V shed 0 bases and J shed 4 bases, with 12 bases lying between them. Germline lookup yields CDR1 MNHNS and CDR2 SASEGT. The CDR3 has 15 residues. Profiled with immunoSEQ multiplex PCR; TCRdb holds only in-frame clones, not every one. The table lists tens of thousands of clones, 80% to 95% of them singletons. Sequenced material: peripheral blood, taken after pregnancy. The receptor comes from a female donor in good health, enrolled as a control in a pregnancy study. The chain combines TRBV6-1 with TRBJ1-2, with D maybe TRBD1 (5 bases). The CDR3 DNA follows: TGTGCCAGCAGTGAAGCGGGGGGGACTAGCTATGGCTACACCTTC. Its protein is CASSEAGGTSYGYTF.